The TCR beta chain described here comes from a study of cytomegalovirus exposure and HLA in healthy donors. By share, this clone ranks as medium-sized. Its antigen is unidentified. Overall study findings and caveats: A later analysis reportedly found that, within productive TCRs, an Asian-associated ancestry cluster had fewer N-insertions than the mean observed across the approximately 700 donors. It was shown in a later analysis that HLA-associated TCR beta chains were more clonally expanded than other, equally common chains. Per published accounts, TCR beta sequences correctly predicted the HLA-A and HLA-B alleles of most subjects.

Between the trimmed V and J ends, which lost 0 bases and 10 bases, there was a span of 10 bases. This CDR3 has 13 amino acids. Looked up from germline, CDR1 is ENHRY and CDR2 is SYGVKD. The PCR contained 60 Vbeta and 13 Jbeta primers. Sequenced by immunoSEQ multiplex PCR; TCRdb stores in-frame clones only, minus some. This table holds 70,000 or so clones, roughly 69% found once. The sequenced sample was PBMCs. The J gene is TRBJ2-1, the V gene TRBV10-3; TRBD1 might be the D (5 bases). The clonotype was recovered from a woman aged 50 to 60 in good health and CMV-seronegative. The CDR3 coding sequence is TGTGCCATCAGTGAGTCATACCAGGGCGAGCAGTTCTTC. Encoded protein: CAISESYQGEQFF.